A selection of T cell receptor beta chains follows, all from one sample in a study of blood T cell repertoires in COVID-19. The assay was immunoSEQ multiplex PCR, and TCRdb's table has in-frame clones only and misses some. The data contain around 250,000 clones, 86% of them singletons. Sequenced material: peripheral blood. The origin of the receptors is a man aged 18 to 29 with active or convalescent COVID-19. Both conserved end residues are part of each CDR3. Each record gives: J gene, clone size, V gene, D gene, CDR3 protein, CDR3 DNA. The D gene is left open where the match is weak. Clone size is shown for a subset of rows, as once, few, many or a class of expanded clone.

J gene: TRBJ2-7; clone size: NA; V gene: TRBV7-9; D gene: NA; CDR3 protein: CASSSPPDSVYEQYF; CDR3 DNA: TGTGCCAGCAGCTCCCCTCCGGACTCCGTCTACGAGCAGTACTTC
J gene: TRBJ2-7; clone size: NA; V gene: TRBV12-5; D gene: NA; CDR3 protein: CASGQGLRSYEQYF; CDR3 DNA: TGTGCTAGTGGCCAGGGGCTCCGGTCCTACGAGCAGTACTTC
J gene: TRBJ1-3; clone size: NA; V gene: TRBV18; D gene: TRBD1; CDR3 protein: CASSPGQTSSNTIYF; CDR3 DNA: TGTGCCAGCTCACCGGGACAGACCTCTTCAAACACCATATATTTT
J gene: TRBJ2-7; clone size: once; V gene: TRBV6-5; D gene: NA; CDR3 protein: CASTEGSAYEQYF; CDR3 DNA: TGTGCCAGCACGGAGGGGAGCGCCTACGAGCAGTACTTC
J gene: TRBJ1-1; clone size: NA; V gene: TRBV10-3; D gene: NA; CDR3 protein: CAISADSSYTEAFF; CDR3 DNA: TGTGCCATCAGTGCCGACAGTAGTTACACTGAAGCTTTCTTT
J gene: TRBJ2-1; clone size: NA; V gene: TRBV10-3; D gene: TRBD2; CDR3 protein: CAIRTSERQGTYNEQFF; CDR3 DNA: TGTGCCATCAGGACTAGCGAACGCCAGGGGACCTACAATGAGCAGTTCTTC
J gene: TRBJ2-3; clone size: NA; V gene: TRBV7-8; D gene: TRBD2; CDR3 protein: CASSLGSGSGGTDTQYF; CDR3 DNA: TGTGCCAGCAGCTTAGGTAGCGGGAGTGGGGGCACAGATACGCAGTATTTT
J gene: TRBJ2-7; clone size: NA; V gene: TRBV10-2; D gene: NA; CDR3 protein: CASSDPGTYEQYF; CDR3 DNA: TGCGCCAGCAGTGACCCAGGGACCTACGAGCAGTACTTC
J gene: TRBJ2-2; clone size: NA; V gene: TRBV6-6; D gene: TRBD2; CDR3 protein: CASRPLAGGPAGELFF; CDR3 DNA: TGTGCCAGCAGGCCTCTAGCGGGGGGGCCTGCCGGGGAGCTGTTTTTT
J gene: TRBJ1-1; clone size: NA; V gene: TRBV7-8; D gene: NA; CDR3 protein: CASSLYRDAGRTEAFF; CDR3 DNA: TGTGCCAGCAGCTTGTACCGGGACGCGGGACGCACTGAAGCTTTCTTT